A single sample is the source of the 31 T cell receptor beta chains below, sequenced in a study of OX40 agonist ivuxolimab in advanced cancers. Libraries were prepared by immunoSEQ multiplex PCR; TCRdb keeps only in-frame clonotypes and omits some of them. This sample has some 70,000 clones, with approximately 89% found just once. This material consisted of CD4+ or CD8+ T cells sorted from blood, taken in a trial of the OX40 agonist ivuxolimab. The receptors originated from an adult with an advanced solid tumor such as melanoma, head and neck, liver or kidney cancer.

This chain connects TRBV5-1 to TRBJ1-4, with 8 nucleotides matching TRBD1. This CDR3 has 14 amino acids. Germline V gene sequence: CDR1 SGHRS, CDR2 YFSETQ. Unmatched junction bases numbered 7, after V lost 4 bases and J lost 8 bases. For the CDR3, the DNA is TGCGCCAGCAGCCCTGGACAGGGAGGAGAAAAACTGTTTTTT. Translation: CASSPGQGGEKLFF.

The rearrangement uses TRBV11-2 and TRBJ2-3; 8 positions agree with TRBD2. CDR1 and CDR2 (germline): SGHAT, FQNNGV. Losses at the gene ends were 2 bases for V and 5 bases for J; bases not matched to a gene: 6. The CDR3 is made up of 15 amino acids. For the CDR3, the DNA is TGTGCCAGCAGCTTAACCCGGGGGGGTGTAGATACGCAGTATTTT. Encoded protein: CASSLTRGGVDTQYF. The full variable domain, with the rest looked up from reference TRBV11-2 and TRBJ2-3, is EAGVAQSPRYKIIEKRQSVAFWCNPISGHATLYWYQQILGQGPKLLIQFQNNGVVDDSQLPKDRFSAERLKGVDSTLKIQPAKLEDSAVYLCASSLTRGGVDTQYFGPGTRLTVL.

The chain is built from TRBV18 and TRBJ2-3; 10 bases are a match to TRBD1. J was trimmed by 4 bases and V by 6 bases; bases with no gene match: 10. Germline lookup yields CDR1 KGHSH and CDR2 LQKENI. The CDR3 length is 16 residues. The CDR3 coding sequence is TGTGCCAGCTCTAAAGATCGGACAGGGGGAGCAGATACGCAGTATTTT. Translating gives CASSKDRTGGADTQYF.

This clone was seen once. J is TRBJ2-5 and V is TRBV5-1, with TRBD2 identical over 8 bases. Germline lookup yields CDR1 SGHRS and CDR2 YFSETQ. J gave up 5 bases and V 0 bases, and 9 bases lay outside the gene matches. CDR3 size: 16 residues. The CDR3 protein is CASSLEAGGAGETQYF. The CDR3 bases are TGCGCCAGCAGCTTGGAGGCCGGGGGGGCCGGGGAGACCCAGTACTTC.

This clone came up a few times. The J gene is TRBJ1-6, the V gene TRBV10-3, with D hard to call. The germline V gene encodes CDR1 ENHRY and CDR2 SYGVKD. The length of the CDR3 is 13 residues. V lost 11 bases and J lost 1, with 9 bases in between. CDR3 bases: TGTGCCGCCAGATATTCCTATAATTCACCCCTCCACTTT. Amino acid sequence: CAARYSYNSPLHF.

The DNA of the CDR3 is TGTGCCAGCAGCTTCGGGGAAAACTATGGCTACACCTTC. Protein sequence: CASSFGENYGYTF. The chain uses TRBV5-5 and TRBJ1-2; no definite D call. V lost 2 bases and J lost 2, with 7 bases in between. This CDR3 has 13 residues. Germline V CDR1 and CDR2: SGHKS, YYEKEE (reference sequence).

V is TRBV5-1 and J is TRBJ2-6, with a tentative D call TRBD2 (5 bases). The V end lost 0 bases, the J end lost 4 bases, and 8 bases lay between the germline ends. Germline V gives CDR1 SGHRS, CDR2 YFSETQ. This CDR3 comprises 15 residues. The CDR3 DNA follows: TGCGCCAGCAGCTTGGGAGGGTACGGGGCCAACGTCCTGACTTTC. The encoded protein is CASSLGGYGANVLTF.

The chain uses TRBV10-2 and TRBJ1-6; D gene uncertain. Germline values: CDR1 WSHSY, CDR2 SAAADI. The V end was cut by 6 bases, the J end by 5 bases, with 8 bases between. The length of the CDR3 is 13 residues. CDR3: CASRRADNSPLHF. DNA of the CDR3: TGCGCCAGCAGGAGGGCCGATAATTCACCCCTCCACTTT.

V and J are TRBV6-6 and TRBJ1-2; D not certain. The V and J ends lost 0 bases and 6 bases respectively, with 14 bases between them. This CDR3 spans 15 amino acids. Germline V gives CDR1 MNHNY, CDR2 SVGAGI (reference sequence). CDR3 region: CASSYSKWQKNGYTF. The CDR3 DNA reads TGTGCCAGCAGTTACTCGAAGTGGCAGAAAAATGGCTACACCTTC.

In the case of this clone: Distinct nucleotide sequences in the sample also encode this CDR3. V usage is TRBV25-1 and J usage is TRBJ2-3, with D maybe TRBD1 (7 bases). The CDR3 sequence is 14 residues long. The germline V gene has CDR1 MGHDK and CDR2 SYGVNS. Trimming shortened V by 3 bases and J by 1 base, and 8 bases separated the two germline ends. This CDR3 reads CASSDRGGTDTQYF. DNA for the CDR3: TGTGCCAGCAGTGACAGGGGGGGCACAGATACGCAGTATTTT.

A single count supports this clone. The chain links TRBV19 to TRBJ2-2, with unresolved D. V lost 3 bases and J lost 1, with 6 bases in between. The CDR3 sequence is 14 residues long. Germline values: CDR1 LNHDA, CDR2 SQIVND (reference sequence). CDR3 sequence reads: CASSISGNTGELFF. CDR3 coding DNA: TGTGCCAGTAGTATCTCAGGGAACACCGGGGAGCTGTTTTTT.

This clone was detected once. The chain couples TRBV6-1 to TRBJ1-2, with unresolved D. CDR1 MNHNS and CDR2 SASEGT come from the germline V gene. The CDR3 is 15 residues long. With 2 bases removed from V and 4 bases from J, the gap between germline ends came to 14 bases. This chain's CDR3 is CASSELLREGYGYTF. The CDR3 coding sequence is TGTGCCAGCAGTGAACTTTTAAGGGAGGGCTATGGCTACACCTTC.

The gene calls are TRBV2 and TRBJ2-7; D is unresolved. The germline CDR1 and CDR2 sequences are SNHLY and FYNNEI. The CDR3 length is 12 residues. The V and J ends lost 6 bases and 4 bases respectively, with 10 bases between them. In nucleotides, the CDR3 is TGTGCCAGCAGCCAACGGCTTTACGAGCAGTACTTC. The encoded protein is CASSQRLYEQYF.

V and J are TRBV10-3 and TRBJ2-1; TRBD2 matches at 9 bases. The J segment lost 5 bases and the V segment lost 6 bases, leaving 8 bases of the junction unmatched. The length of the CDR3 is 15 residues. Germline V lookup: CDR1 ENHRY, CDR2 SYGVKD. CDR3 region: CAIRGASGDHNEQFF. CDR3 nucleotides: TGTGCCATCAGGGGCGCTAGCGGGGACCACAATGAGCAGTTCTTC.

The rearrangement joins TRBV2 to TRBJ2-2; TRBD2 might be the D (6 bases). The CDR3 covers 13 residues. V lost 7 bases and J lost 5, with 11 bases in between. Germline V gene data show CDR1 as SNHLY and CDR2 as FYNNEI. The CDR3 coding sequence is TGTGCCAGCACGGGAGCATTTACCGGGGAGCTGTTTTTT. Protein: CASTGAFTGELFF.

CDR3: CASSTGREGGYTF. As DNA, the CDR3 is TGTGCCAGCAGTACGGGGAGGGAAGGGGGCTACACCTTC. The V gene is TRBV6-1, the J gene TRBJ1-2; D is unresolved. This CDR3 comprises 13 residues. The V end was cut by 5 bases, the J end by 8 bases, with 15 bases between. The germline V gene has CDR1 MNHNS and CDR2 SASEGT.

J is TRBJ1-4 and V is TRBV13; D gene unclear. Trimming took off 1 base at V and 8 bases at J, with 5 bases between the two ends. CDR3 length equals 12 residues. Per germline, CDR1 PRHDT and CDR2 FYEKMQ (reference sequence). CDR3 in DNA: TGTGCCAGCAGCTTAGTAAAGGAAAAACTGTTTTTT. It is translated as CASSLVKEKLFF.

The J gene is TRBJ2-5, the V gene TRBV6-1; 7 nucleotides align to TRBD2. The junction had 4 bases not matched to a gene; V was cut back by 5 bases and J by 1 base. Germline V gene lookup returns CDR1 MNHNS and CDR2 SASEGT. The CDR3 has 14 residues. CDR3 bases: TGTGCCAGCAGTCAACGACTAGCCCAAGAGACCCAGTACTTC. Translation: CASSQRLAQETQYF.

The chain combines TRBV9 with TRBJ2-5, with D possibly matching TRBD1 (6 bases). V was cut by 7 bases and J by 5 bases, with 21 bases left in between. CDR1 and CDR2 (germline): SGDLS, YYNGEE. The length of the CDR3 is 15 residues. CDR3 DNA sequence: TGTGCCAGCGGGGACACCGGGGATCCTTCGGAGACCCAGTACTTC. Its translation is CASGDTGDPSETQYF.

The V call is TRBV30, the J call TRBJ1-1, with D possibly TRBD1 on 5 matching bases. Per germline, CDR1 GTSNPN and CDR2 SVGIG (reference sequence). This CDR3 has 13 residues. V shed 2 bases and J shed 6 bases, with 13 bases lying between them. CDR3 region: CAWSRSRVAEAFF. CDR3 nucleotides: TGTGCCTGGAGTAGATCCAGGGTGGCTGAAGCTTTCTTT.

The rearrangement uses TRBV14 and TRBJ1-5, with TRBD1 matching 10 bases. Germline CDR1 reads SGHDN; CDR2 reads FVKESK. There are 16 residues in the CDR3. After removal of 4 bases from V and 2 bases from J, the junction contained 5 bases not matched to a gene. The CDR3 loop is CASSPPGQGRNQPQHF. CDR3 DNA: TGTGCCAGCAGCCCCCCGGGACAGGGGCGCAATCAGCCCCAGCATTTT.

DNA of the CDR3: TGTGCCAGCAGGGATGGGACCACAGATACGCAGTATTTT. As protein: CASRDGTTDTQYF. The gene calls are TRBV7-9 and TRBJ2-3, with D perhaps TRBD1 or TRBD2 (5 bases each). From germline, CDR1 is SEHNR and CDR2 FQNEAQ (reference sequence). The CDR3 covers 13 residues. Trimming shortened V by 6 bases and J by 2 bases, and 9 bases separated the two germline ends.

The chain is built from TRBV7-8 and TRBJ1-6; D is possibly TRBD1 (5 bases). V lost 3 bases, J lost 8 bases, and 17 bases lay in between. The CDR3 totals 16 residues. The germline V gene encodes CDR1 SGHVS and CDR2 FQNEAQ. Here the CDR3 DNA reads TGTGCCAGCAGCTTTTTTCTCGGGGGTTCGGATTCACCCCTCCACTTT. This codes for CASSFFLGGSDSPLHF.

The chain links TRBV30 to TRBJ2-3; unclear D gene. The CDR3 spans 12 residues. Between the trimmed V and J ends, which lost 2 bases and 4 bases, there was a span of 7 bases. CDR1 and CDR2 (germline): GTSNPN, SVGIG (reference sequence). The CDR3 DNA is TGTGCCTGGAGTCGGATGTCAGATACGCAGTATTTT. Translation gives CAWSRMSDTQYF.

This clone was observed a single time. The rearrangement links TRBV6-1 to TRBJ1-1, with 7 bases lining up with TRBD1. Per germline, CDR1 MNHNS and CDR2 SASEGT. V gave up 8 bases and J gave up 3 bases; unmatched junction bases: 3. The CDR3 spans 12 residues. The CDR3 here is CASEQGYTEAFF. The CDR3 coding sequence is TGTGCCAGCGAACAGGGGTACACTGAAGCTTTCTTT.

V is TRBV6-6 and J is TRBJ1-4; no firm D call. This CDR3 has 15 residues. The V end lost 8 bases, the J end lost 3 bases, and 16 bases lay between the germline ends. The germline V gene encodes CDR1 MNHNY and CDR2 SVGAGI (reference sequence). The CDR3 sequence is CASRDGTGANEKLFF. DNA for the CDR3: TGTGCCAGCCGTGACGGAACGGGAGCTAATGAAAAACTGTTTTTT.

CDR3 DNA: TGTGCCAGCGGAAAGAGCGGGACAACCTACGAGCAGTACTTC. This sequence encodes CASGKSGTTYEQYF. This sequence joins TRBV2 and TRBJ2-7; D perhaps matches TRBD2 (7 bases). Deletions cut 8 bases from V and 2 bases from J, with 16 bases between. The CDR3 spans 14 residues. Germline lookup yields CDR1 SNHLY and CDR2 FYNNEI.

The chain recombines TRBV9 with TRBJ2-3, with 9 bases fitting TRBD2. V shed 7 bases, J shed 3 bases, and the junction held 9 bases outside the gene matches. The CDR3 spans 15 residues. CDR1 SGDLS and CDR2 YYNGEE come from the germline V gene. CDR3 sequence reads: CASGRGLAWTDTQYF. The CDR3 DNA reads as TGTGCCAGCGGTCGGGGACTAGCATGGACAGATACGCAGTATTTT.

This chain joins TRBV4-1 and TRBJ2-3; 12 bases map to TRBD2. CDR3 length: 18 residues. V shed 0 bases, J shed 6 bases, and the junction held 10 bases outside the gene matches. The germline gives CDR1 MGHRA, CDR2 YSYEKL. CDR3 DNA: TGCGCCAGCAGCCAAGATCTAGGACTAGCGGGGTCCCCGGATACGCAGTATTTT. Translating gives CASSQDLGLAGSPDTQYF.

The rearrangement links TRBV7-5 to TRBJ1-5. TRBV7-5 is designated a pseudogene. The CDR3 has 14 amino acids. The CDR3 reads CARSAEGFNQPQHF. Here the CDR3 DNA reads TGTGCCAGAAGCGCAGAGGGATTTAATCAGCCCCAGCATTTT.

This clone is a singleton in its sample. The V call is TRBV19, the J call TRBJ2-1; TRBD2 agrees at 12 bases. CDR1 is LNHDA and CDR2 is SQIVND in the germline V gene (reference sequence). Trimming removed 3 bases from V and 2 bases from J; junction bases left unmatched: 5. The CDR3 spans 17 residues. Written as DNA, the CDR3 is TGTGCCAGTAGTATGCTAGCGGGGGGGCCAGCCTACAATGAGCAGTTCTTC. Its translation is CASSMLAGGPAYNEQFF.